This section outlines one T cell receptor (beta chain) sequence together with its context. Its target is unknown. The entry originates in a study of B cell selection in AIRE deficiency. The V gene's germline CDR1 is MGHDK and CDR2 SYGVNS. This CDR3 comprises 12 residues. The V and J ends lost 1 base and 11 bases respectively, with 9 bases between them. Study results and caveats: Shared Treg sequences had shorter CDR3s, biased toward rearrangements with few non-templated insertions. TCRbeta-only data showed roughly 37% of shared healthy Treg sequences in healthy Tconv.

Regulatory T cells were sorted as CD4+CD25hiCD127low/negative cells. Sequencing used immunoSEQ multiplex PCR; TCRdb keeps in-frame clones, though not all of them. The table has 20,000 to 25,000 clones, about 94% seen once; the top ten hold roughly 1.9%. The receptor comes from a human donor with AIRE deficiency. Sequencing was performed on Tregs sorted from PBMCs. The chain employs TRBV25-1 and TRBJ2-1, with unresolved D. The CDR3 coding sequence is TGTGCCAGCAGTGAATTTCGCAGGCAGCAGTTCTTC. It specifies CASSEFRRQQFF.